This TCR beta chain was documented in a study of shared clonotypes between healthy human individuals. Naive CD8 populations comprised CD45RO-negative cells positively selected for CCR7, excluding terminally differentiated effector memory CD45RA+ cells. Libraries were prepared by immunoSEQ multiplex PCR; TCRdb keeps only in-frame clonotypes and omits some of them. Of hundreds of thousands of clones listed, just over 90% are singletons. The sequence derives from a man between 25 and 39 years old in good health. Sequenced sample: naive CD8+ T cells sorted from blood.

The CDR3, as DNA: TGTGCCAGCAGCTCAGGGGGCTTTGGCAATCAGCCCCAGCATTTT. Translating it yields CASSSGGFGNQPQHF. The chain employs TRBV27 and TRBJ1-5; TRBD1 matches at 8 bases. The CDR3 is made up of 15 amino acids. CDR1 and CDR2 (germline): MNHEY, SMNVEV (reference sequence). J lost 2 bases, V lost 6 bases, and 6 bases had no gene match.